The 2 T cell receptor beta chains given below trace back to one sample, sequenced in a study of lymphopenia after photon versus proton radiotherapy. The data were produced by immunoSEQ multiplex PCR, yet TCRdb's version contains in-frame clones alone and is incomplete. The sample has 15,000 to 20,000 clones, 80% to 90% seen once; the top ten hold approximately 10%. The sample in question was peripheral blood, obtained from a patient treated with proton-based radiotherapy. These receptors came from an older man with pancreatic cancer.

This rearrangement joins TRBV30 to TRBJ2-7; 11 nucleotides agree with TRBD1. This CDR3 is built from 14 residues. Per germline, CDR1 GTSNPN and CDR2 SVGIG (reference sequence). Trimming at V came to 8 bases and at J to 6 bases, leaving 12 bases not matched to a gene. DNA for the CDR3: TGTGCCAGTCCCGGGACAGGGGGTGGTGGCGAGCAGTACTTC. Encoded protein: CASPGTGGGGEQYF.

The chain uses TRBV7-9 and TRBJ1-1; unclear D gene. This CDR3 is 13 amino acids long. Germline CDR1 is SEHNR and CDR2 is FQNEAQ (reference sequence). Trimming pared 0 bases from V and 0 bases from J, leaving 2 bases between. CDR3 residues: CASSLAMNTEAFF. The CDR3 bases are TGTGCCAGCAGCTTAGCCATGAACACTGAAGCTTTCTTT.